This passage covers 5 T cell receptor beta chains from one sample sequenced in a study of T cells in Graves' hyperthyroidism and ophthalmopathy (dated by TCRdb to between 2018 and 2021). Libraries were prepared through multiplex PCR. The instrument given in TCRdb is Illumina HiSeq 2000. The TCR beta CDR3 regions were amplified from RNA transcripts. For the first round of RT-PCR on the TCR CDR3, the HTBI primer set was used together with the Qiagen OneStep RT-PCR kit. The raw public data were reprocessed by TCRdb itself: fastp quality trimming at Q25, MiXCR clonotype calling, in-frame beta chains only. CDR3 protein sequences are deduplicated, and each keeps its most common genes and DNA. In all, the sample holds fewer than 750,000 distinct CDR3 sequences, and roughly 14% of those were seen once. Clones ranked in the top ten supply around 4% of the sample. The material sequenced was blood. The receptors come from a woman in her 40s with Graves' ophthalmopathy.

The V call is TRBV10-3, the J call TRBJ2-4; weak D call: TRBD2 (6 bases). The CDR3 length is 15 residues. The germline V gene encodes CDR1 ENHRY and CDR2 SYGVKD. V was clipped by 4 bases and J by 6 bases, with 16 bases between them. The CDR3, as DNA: TGTGCCATCAGTGGGGGAGGCACCTTCGGAAACATTCAGTACTTC. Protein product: CAISGGGTFGNIQYF.

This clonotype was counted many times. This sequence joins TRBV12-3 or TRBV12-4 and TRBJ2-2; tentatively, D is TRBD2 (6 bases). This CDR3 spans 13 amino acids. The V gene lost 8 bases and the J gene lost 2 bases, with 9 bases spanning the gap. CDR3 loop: CASRDFNTGELFF. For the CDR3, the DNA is TGTGCCAGCCGGGACTTCAACACCGGGGAGCTGTTTTTT.

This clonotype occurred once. The CDR3 region is CAISPGQGAEQYF. CDR3 sequence (DNA): TGTGCCATCAGTCCGGGACAGGGGGCCGAGCAGTACTTC. The J gene is TRBJ2-7, the V gene TRBV10-3; 12 bases align to TRBD1. Germline-derived CDR1 and CDR2 are ENHRY and SYGVKD. The length of the CDR3 is 13 residues. Trimming removed 5 bases from V and 6 bases from J; junction bases left unmatched: 2.

The CDR3 DNA sequence: TGTGCCAGCAGTACCGGGACAGGAAAAAACATTCAGTACTTC. Its translation: CASSTGTGKNIQYF. The chain uses TRBV6-1 and TRBJ2-4; 8 bases match TRBD1. The junction had 4 bases not matched to a gene; V was cut back by 5 bases and J by 4 bases. The CDR3 loop spans 14 amino acids. Germline CDR1 reads MNHNS; CDR2 reads SASEGT.

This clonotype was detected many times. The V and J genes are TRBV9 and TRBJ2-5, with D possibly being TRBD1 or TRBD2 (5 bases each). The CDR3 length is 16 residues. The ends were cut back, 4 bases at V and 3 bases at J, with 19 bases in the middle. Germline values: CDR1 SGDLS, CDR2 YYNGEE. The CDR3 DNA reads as TGTGCCAGCAGCCCTCCCGGGACGGCCTCCGAAGAGACCCAGTACTTC. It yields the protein CASSPPGTASEETQYF.